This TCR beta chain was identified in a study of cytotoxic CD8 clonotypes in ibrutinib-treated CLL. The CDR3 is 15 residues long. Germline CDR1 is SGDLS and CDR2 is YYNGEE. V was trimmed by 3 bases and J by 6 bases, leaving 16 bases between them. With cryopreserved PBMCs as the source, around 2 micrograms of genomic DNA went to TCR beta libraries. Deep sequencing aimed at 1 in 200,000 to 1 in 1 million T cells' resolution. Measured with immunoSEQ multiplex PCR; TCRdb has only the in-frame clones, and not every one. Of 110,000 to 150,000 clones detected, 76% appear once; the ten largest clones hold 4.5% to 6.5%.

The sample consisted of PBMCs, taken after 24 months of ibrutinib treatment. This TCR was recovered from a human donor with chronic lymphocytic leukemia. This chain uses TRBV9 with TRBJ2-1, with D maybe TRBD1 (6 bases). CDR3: CASSATGTRSNEQFF. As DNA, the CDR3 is TGTGCCAGCAGCGCGACCGGGACAAGAAGCAATGAGCAGTTCTTC.